This is a list of T cell receptor beta chains from one sample in a study of blood T cell repertoires in COVID-19. Libraries were prepared by immunoSEQ multiplex PCR; TCRdb keeps only in-frame clonotypes and omits some of them. The sample has over 300,000 clones, 70% to 90% seen once. The source material was PBMCs or T cells enriched from blood (not recorded which). The receptors stem from a man aged 25 to 45 who had recovered from COVID-19. Each CDR3 is given with its conserved first and last residue. Each record gives: CDR3 length, clone size, J gene, D gene, V gene, CDR3 protein, CDR3 DNA. D genes are given only for firm matches. The size of a clone is reported for some rows only, either as once, few or many, or as a class for expanded clones.

15	NA	TRBJ1-6	TRBD1	TRBV4-3	CASSPSGQGNSPLHF	TGCGCCAGCAGCCCCTCGGGACAGGGAAATTCACCCCTCCACTTT
14	NA	TRBJ1-4	NA	TRBV18	CASSKQGINEKLFF	TGTGCCAGCTCAAAACAGGGTATTAATGAAAAACTGTTTTTT
14	NA	TRBJ1-5	NA	TRBV10-3	CAISESGGGQPQHF	TGTGCCATCAGTGAGTCCGGGGGTGGTCAGCCCCAGCATTTT
14	NA	TRBJ2-5	NA	TRBV5-4	CASSGGTAQETQYF	TGTGCCAGCAGCGGGGGGACAGCGCAAGAGACCCAGTACTTC
14	once	TRBJ2-7	NA	TRBV20-1	CSASEQGLRYEQYF	TGCAGTGCTAGTGAGCAGGGTCTTCGGTACGAGCAGTACTTC
14	NA	TRBJ1-3	NA	TRBV10-3	CAISSTGSGNTIYF	TGTGCCATCTCAAGTACTGGCTCTGGAAACACCATATATTTT
12	NA	TRBJ1-1	NA	TRBV5-1	CASSTAQGYSFF	TGCGCCAGCAGCACCGCTCAGGGTTATTCTTTCTTT
13	NA	TRBJ2-7	NA	TRBV7-9	CASSSGHAYEQYF	TGTGCCAGCAGCTCGGGACATGCCTACGAGCAGTACTTC
15	NA	TRBJ1-1	TRBD1	TRBV6-5	CANLRGPHKGTEAFF	TGTGCCAACCTCAGGGGGCCCCATAAGGGCACTGAAGCTTTCTTT
17	NA	TRBJ1-6	NA	TRBV11-2	CASSSPGKRGGNSPLHF	TGTGCCAGCAGCTCGCCGGGCAAGAGGGGGGGGAATTCACCCCTCCACTTT
16	NA	TRBJ1-2	TRBD1	TRBV3-1/TRBV3-2	CASSPFTTGGYGGYTF	TGTGCCAGCAGCCCCTTTACGACAGGGGGCTATGGTGGCTACACCTTC
15	NA	TRBJ1-2	NA	TRBV5-5	CASSLLSGEEYGYTF	TGTGCCAGCAGCTTGTTGAGTGGGGAGGAGTATGGCTACACCTTC
14	NA	TRBJ2-5	NA	TRBV5-4	CASSLEGRRETQYF	TGTGCCAGCAGCTTGGAAGGGAGGCGAGAGACCCAGTACTTC
16	NA	TRBJ2-1	TRBD2	TRBV27	CASSLLTSGGDNEQFF	TGTGCCAGCAGTTTACTAACTAGCGGGGGGGACAATGAGCAGTTCTTC
16	NA	TRBJ2-7	NA	TRBV9	CASSVSARGSSYEQYF	TGTGCCAGCAGCGTATCCGCACGGGGGAGCTCCTACGAGCAGTACTTC
13	NA	TRBJ2-7	TRBD2	TRBV5-6	CASSLAGRYEQYF	TGTGCCAGCAGCTTGGCCGGGAGGTACGAGCAGTACTTC
15	NA	TRBJ1-6	TRBD1	TRBV5-8	CASSLTGGWDSPLHF	TGTGCCAGCAGCTTAACAGGGGGATGGGATTCACCCCTCCACTTT
14	NA	TRBJ2-5	NA	TRBV5-1	CASSSPDRQETQYF	TGCGCCAGCAGCTCTCCTGACAGACAAGAGACCCAGTACTTC
16	few	TRBJ2-3	TRBD2	TRBV6-4	CASSDTAGGPIDTQYF	TGTGCCAGCAGTGACACGGCGGGGGGGCCAATTGATACGCAGTATTTT
13	NA	TRBJ1-2	TRBD1	TRBV3-1/TRBV3-2	CASRKTGYGGYTF	TGTGCCAGCAGGAAGACAGGGTATGGAGGCTACACCTTC
11	NA	TRBJ1-1	TRBD1	TRBV5-1	CASKTGPEAFF	TGCGCCAGCAAGACAGGGCCTGAAGCTTTCTTT
15	NA	TRBJ1-5	NA	TRBV27	CASSPFSSSNQPQHF	TGTGCCAGCAGTCCATTCTCCAGTAGCAATCAGCCCCAGCATTTT
13	NA	TRBJ1-2	NA	TRBV30	CAWSAGRGYGYTF	TGTGCCTGGAGTGCGGGGCGGGGGTATGGCTACACCTTC
13	few	TRBJ1-2	TRBD1	TRBV6-5	CASRFITGGGYTF	TGTGCCAGCAGGTTCATAACAGGGGGTGGCTACACCTTC
18	NA	TRBJ1-3	NA	TRBV5-1	CASSAGILTQGSGNTIYF	TGCGCCAGCAGCGCCGGTATACTAACTCAGGGAAGCGGAAACACCATATATTTT
14	once	TRBJ1-5	TRBD1	TRBV30	CAWSTGQGMQPQHF	TGTGCCTGGAGTACGGGACAGGGGATGCAGCCCCAGCATTTT
13	once	TRBJ2-7	NA	TRBV30	CAWGADRTAEQYF	TGTGCCTGGGGGGCGGATCGGACAGCTGAGCAGTACTTC
15	few	TRBJ1-1	TRBD1	TRBV10-2	CASRTLTGGGTEAFF	TGCGCCAGCAGGACTTTAACAGGGGGCGGCACTGAAGCTTTCTTT
16	NA	TRBJ2-7	TRBD1	TRBV14	CASSLRGTAFSYEQYF	TGTGCCAGCAGCCTAAGGGGGACAGCCTTCTCCTACGAGCAGTACTTC
15	NA	TRBJ1-5	TRBD1	TRBV7-8	CASSVTGEVSQPQHF	TGTGCCAGCAGCGTTACAGGGGAGGTTAGTCAGCCCCAGCATTTT
16	NA	TRBJ1-1	NA	TRBV19	CASSIHPGVLNTEAFF	TGTGCCAGTAGTATCCACCCAGGGGTTTTGAACACTGAAGCTTTCTTT
12	NA	TRBJ2-5	NA	TRBV14	CASSQDKETQYF	TGTGCCAGCAGCCAAGATAAAGAGACCCAGTACTTC
15	NA	TRBJ1-2	TRBD1	TRBV5-4	CASSPPWTGNYGYTF	TGTGCCAGCAGCCCCCCTTGGACAGGCAACTATGGCTACACCTTC
14	NA	TRBJ1-4	TRBD1	TRBV6-6	CASSWTGGDEKLFF	TGTGCCAGCAGTTGGACAGGGGGAGATGAAAAACTGTTTTTT
15	NA	TRBJ1-3	TRBD1	TRBV7-2	CASSYLDRALDTIYF	TGTGCCAGCAGCTACTTGGACAGGGCTTTGGACACCATATATTTT
15	NA	TRBJ2-3	NA	TRBV9	CASSMGTASTDTQYF	TGTGCCAGCAGCATGGGGACTGCTAGCACAGATACGCAGTATTTT
14	NA	TRBJ2-7	TRBD2	TRBV6-2/TRBV6-3	CASSPGTSGEEQYF	TGTGCCAGCAGCCCCGGGACTAGCGGTGAAGAGCAGTACTTC
12	NA	TRBJ1-5	NA	TRBV14	CASSPASGPQHF	TGTGCCAGCAGCCCAGCCTCGGGGCCCCAGCATTTT
12	NA	TRBJ1-1	NA	TRBV6-6	CASRGEAAEAFF	TGTGCCAGCAGAGGGGAGGCCGCTGAAGCTTTCTTT
14	NA	TRBJ2-7	TRBD1	TRBV9	CASSAIGQADEQYF	TGTGCCAGCAGCGCCATCGGACAGGCCGACGAGCAGTACTTC
14	NA	TRBJ1-1	NA	TRBV6-5	CASSSSVSGTEAFF	TGTGCCAGCAGTTCTAGCGTCTCTGGGACTGAAGCTTTCTTT
15	NA	TRBJ1-5	TRBD1	TRBV5-6	CASSLGTGDGKPQHF	TGTGCCAGCAGCCTAGGGACAGGGGACGGGAAGCCCCAGCATTTT
14	NA	TRBJ1-1	TRBD1	TRBV5-1	CASSGDRVGTEAFF	TGCGCCAGCAGCGGAGACAGGGTTGGGACTGAAGCTTTCTTT
15	once	TRBJ2-2	NA	TRBV30	CAWSVGLPGTGELFF	TGTGCCTGGAGTGTAGGCCTACCGGGCACCGGGGAGCTGTTTTTT
16	NA	TRBJ1-5	TRBD1	TRBV7-9	CASSHIPGQGDQPQHF	TGTGCCAGCAGTCACATACCGGGACAGGGAGATCAGCCCCAGCATTTT
15	NA	TRBJ2-1	TRBD2	TRBV5-4	CASSLDAGGYNEQFF	TGTGCCAGCAGCTTGGATGCGGGGGGGTACAATGAGCAGTTCTTC
14	NA	TRBJ2-2	NA	TRBV3-1/TRBV3-2	CASSQPDRSGELFF	TGTGCCAGCAGCCAACCCGACAGATCCGGGGAGCTGTTTTTT
16	once	TRBJ2-2	TRBD2	TRBV3-1/TRBV3-2	CASSRRLADFTGELFF	TGTGCCAGCAGCCGCCGACTAGCGGACTTCACCGGGGAGCTGTTTTTT
15	NA	TRBJ1-2	TRBD1	TRBV9	CASSPEGGQGYGYTF	TGTGCCAGCAGCCCCGAAGGGGGACAGGGTTATGGCTACACCTTC
16	NA	TRBJ2-2	TRBD2	TRBV5-1	CASSLERLAGTGELFF	TGCGCCAGCAGCTTGGAACGGCTAGCGGGGACCGGGGAGCTGTTTTTT
14	NA	TRBJ2-5	TRBD2	TRBV10-3	CAISESGGSETQYF	TGTGCCATCAGTGAGTCCGGGGGGTCAGAGACCCAGTACTTC
17	NA	TRBJ2-3	TRBD2	TRBV10-3	CAISDTSGGTSTDTQYF	TGTGCCATCAGCGATACTAGCGGGGGGACAAGCACAGATACGCAGTATTTT
17	NA	TRBJ2-7	TRBD2	TRBV5-1	CASSTQSLAGGPDEQYF	TGCGCCAGCAGCACCCAATCCTTAGCGGGGGGGCCTGACGAGCAGTACTTC
17	NA	TRBJ2-6	TRBD1	TRBV5-1	CASSLGGGQGGANVLTF	TGCGCCAGCAGCTTGGGAGGTGGACAGGGTGGGGCCAACGTCCTGACTTTC
16	NA	TRBJ1-3	NA	TRBV5-5	CASSLEGRTAGDTIYF	TGTGCCAGCAGCTTGGAGGGACGGACGGCGGGGGACACCATATATTTT
14	NA	TRBJ2-7	NA	TRBV7-9	CASSLNTGTDEQYF	TGTGCCAGCAGCTTAAATACAGGGACCGACGAGCAGTACTTC
13	NA	TRBJ1-1	TRBD1	TRBV19	CASSGQGNTEAFF	TGTGCCAGCTCGGGACAGGGTAACACTGAAGCTTTCTTT
13	NA	TRBJ2-7	TRBD1	TRBV9	CASSVAQGYEQYF	TGTGCCAGCAGCGTAGCACAGGGGTACGAGCAGTACTTC
16	NA	TRBJ2-1	NA	TRBV19	CASREGGGRTYNEQFF	TGTGCCAGTAGGGAGGGCGGGGGCCGAACATACAATGAGCAGTTCTTC